This is a list of T cell receptor beta chains from one sample in a study of T cell responses to AZD1222 COVID-19 vaccine. TCRdb keeps only in-frame clones here, not all; method: immunoSEQ multiplex PCR. Here the sample spans about 170,000 clones, 93% being singletons. The sequences come from peripheral blood, collected on day 0 of AZD1222 vaccination. The receptors stem from an adult in good health. Each CDR3 is given with its conserved first and last residue. A D gene is named only where the DNA matches it firmly. Expanded clones get a size class; other rows say once, few or many, or leave the size out.

V	J	size	D	CDR3	DNA
TRBV6-5	TRBJ2-7	.	.	CASSTPGGTPYEQYF	TGTGCCAGCAGTACTCCGGGCGGGACTCCCTACGAGCAGTACTTC
TRBV12-3/TRBV12-4	TRBJ2-7	.	.	CASSITLYEQYF	TGTGCCAGCAGTATCACCTTATACGAGCAGTACTTC
TRBV18	TRBJ1-2	.	TRBD1	CASSPGQGLANYGYTF	TGTGCCAGCTCACCGGGACAGGGGTTGGCTAACTATGGCTACACCTTC
TRBV3-1/TRBV3-2	TRBJ1-6	.	.	CASSPLTKRSSYNSPLHF	TGTGCCAGCAGCCCCCTGACAAAGCGCAGCTCCTATAATTCACCCCTCCACTTT
TRBV5-6	TRBJ1-1	.	.	CASSLVARGNTEAFF	TGTGCCAGCAGCTTGGTGGCCCGAGGGAACACTGAAGCTTTCTTT
TRBV28	TRBJ2-7	.	.	CASSFFTLGRKSYEQYF	TGTGCCAGCAGTTTCTTTACCTTGGGACGGAAGAGCTACGAGCAGTACTTC
TRBV30	TRBJ1-1	.	.	CAWSVSKGVWIAEAFF	TGTGCCTGGAGTGTAAGTAAAGGGGTTTGGATCGCTGAAGCTTTCTTT
TRBV5-5	TRBJ2-1	.	TRBD2	CASSLGGTSGRGEQFF	TGTGCCAGCAGCCTTGGAGGGACTAGCGGGAGAGGTGAGCAGTTCTTC
TRBV10-3	TRBJ1-1	.	.	CAIKGVLSTEAFF	TGTGCCATCAAAGGGGTATTAAGCACTGAAGCTTTCTTT
TRBV6-1	TRBJ1-1	.	.	CASSEAGRGTEAFF	TGTGCCAGCAGTGAAGCGGGCCGAGGGACTGAAGCTTTCTTT
TRBV18	TRBJ1-1	once	TRBD1	CASSPDRSRTEAFF	TGTGCCAGCTCACCGGACAGGAGTCGGACTGAAGCTTTCTTT
TRBV10-3	TRBJ1-2	.	TRBD1	CAISESRSTGVYGYTF	TGTGCCATCAGTGAGTCTCGATCGACAGGGGTCTATGGCTACACCTTC
TRBV5-6	TRBJ2-7	.	TRBD2	CASNGLAGVYEQYF	TGTGCCAGCAACGGACTAGCGGGAGTATACGAGCAGTACTTC
TRBV28	TRBJ1-5	.	.	CASSSGLQSNQPQHF	TGTGCCAGCAGTTCGGGACTTCAGAGCAATCAGCCCCAGCATTTT
TRBV4-2	TRBJ1-5	.	TRBD1	CASSHRGSNQPQHF	TGTGCCAGCAGCCACAGGGGGAGCAATCAGCCCCAGCATTTT
TRBV4-1	TRBJ1-2	.	.	CASSPVVLGTYGYTF	TGCGCCAGCAGCCCGGTTGTCTTAGGGACCTATGGCTACACCTTC
TRBV5-1	TRBJ1-2	few	.	CASSTRSVEGYTF	TGCGCCAGCAGCACCCGGTCAGTAGAAGGCTACACCTTC
TRBV30	TRBJ1-1	.	TRBD1	CAWSVLPPDRGGTEAFF	TGTGCCTGGAGTGTCCTACCCCCTGACAGGGGCGGCACTGAAGCTTTCTTT
TRBV9	TRBJ2-3	once	.	CASSPGTDRSTDTQYF	TGTGCCAGCAGCCCTGGGACCGACCGCAGCACAGATACGCAGTATTTT
TRBV9	TRBJ1-1	.	.	CASSAKREGGRAFF	TGTGCCAGCAGCGCGAAGAGGGAAGGGGGTCGAGCTTTCTTT
TRBV7-9	TRBJ1-1	.	TRBD1	CASSDTGANTEAFF	TGTGCCAGCAGCGATACAGGGGCGAACACTGAAGCTTTCTTT
TRBV7-9	TRBJ2-7	.	.	CASSRGTRGAYEQYF	TGTGCCAGCTCCCGAGGAACGAGGGGGGCCTACGAGCAGTACTTC
TRBV6-1	TRBJ2-1	.	TRBD2	CASSGRLGTSGRGGYNEQFF	TGTGCCAGCAGTGGCCGCCTGGGGACTAGCGGGAGAGGGGGCTACAATGAGCAGTTCTTC
TRBV4-1	TRBJ1-1	.	.	CASSQDHWPGRRTEAFF	TGCGCCAGCAGCCAAGATCATTGGCCGGGAAGGCGCACTGAAGCTTTCTTT
TRBV18	TRBJ2-7	.	TRBD2	CASSPGLADYEQYF	TGTGCCAGCTCACCGGGACTAGCGGACTACGAGCAGTACTTC
TRBV7-2	TRBJ2-2	.	TRBD2	CASSLSLAGQGELFF	TGTGCCAGCAGCTTAAGTCTAGCGGGACAAGGGGAGCTGTTTTTT
TRBV19	TRBJ1-5	.	.	CASSMAGNQPQHF	TGTGCCAGTAGTATGGCGGGCAATCAGCCCCAGCATTTT
TRBV27	TRBJ1-2	.	.	CASSLSISPVLYGYTF	TGTGCCAGCAGTTTATCCATATCTCCAGTCCTCTATGGCTACACCTTC
TRBV10-1	TRBJ1-1	.	.	CASSPGRGEGTEAFF	TGCGCCAGCAGTCCCGGTAGGGGGGAAGGCACTGAAGCTTTCTTT
TRBV11-2	TRBJ2-3	.	.	CASSPHPTDTQYF	TGTGCCAGCAGCCCCCACCCCACAGATACGCAGTATTTT
TRBV5-1	TRBJ2-7	once	.	CASSLAGQGFRYEQYF	TGCGCCAGCAGCTTGGCGGGGCAGGGGTTCCGGTACGAGCAGTACTTC
TRBV19	TRBJ1-1	few	.	CASSVNRDTEAFF	TGTGCCAGTAGTGTCAACAGGGACACTGAAGCTTTCTTT